This note documents a single T cell receptor (beta chain) sequence. One Seattle source followed patients from active infection through their disease course. Losses at the gene ends were 3 bases for V and 7 bases for J; bases not matched to a gene: 5. Germline assignment: CDR1 MNHEY and CDR2 SVGAGI. The CDR3 is 14 residues long. Only in-frame clones appear in the TCRdb table, and some are missing; sequencing was by immunoSEQ multiplex PCR. Here the sample spans some 120,000 clones, 80% to 95% being singletons. The data were obtained in a study of blood T cell repertoires in COVID-19. The overall study: Sample material is recorded as cDNA or gDNA derived from T cells, B-cell-depleted T cells, or PBMCs.

The specimen sequenced was peripheral blood. The clonotype was recovered from a man aged 50 or older with COVID-19, enrolled during active disease. V and J are TRBV6-5 and TRBJ2-1; the match to TRBD2 covers 8 bases. This CDR3 reads CASSYERENNEQFF. In DNA, the CDR3 is TGTGCCAGCAGTTATGAGCGGGAGAATAATGAGCAGTTCTTC.